A single sample gave rise to the 10 T cell receptor beta chains below, sequenced in a study of OX40 agonist ivuxolimab in advanced cancers. This table comes from immunoSEQ multiplex PCR, and its TCRdb copy is limited to in-frame clones, with some not included. There are tens of thousands of clones in the sample; roughly nine tenths occur only once, and around 1.5% lies in the top ten. Sequencing used CD4+ or CD8+ T cells sorted from blood, obtained in a trial of the OX40 agonist ivuxolimab. The source of these receptors is an adult with an advanced solid tumor such as melanoma, head and neck, liver or kidney cancer.

The CDR3 reads CASSLVHGNYEQYF. CDR3 DNA sequence: TGTGCCAGCAGCTTGGTCCACGGAAACTACGAGCAGTACTTC. V and J are TRBV5-6 and TRBJ2-7; D is undetermined. Trimming took 0 bases from V and 3 from J, leaving 10 bases between them. In germline, CDR1 is SGHDT, CDR2 YYEEEE. The CDR3 has 14 residues. Together with reference TRBV5-6 and TRBJ2-7, the CDR3 gives the full variable domain: DAGVTQSPTHLIKTRGQQVTLRCSPKSGHDTVSWYQQALGQGPQFIFQYYEEEERQRGNFPDRFSGHQFPNYSSELNVNALLLGDSALYLCASSLVHGNYEQYFGPGTRLTVT.

CDR3 in DNA: TGTGCCAGTAGACTAGCGGGAGGCCTGAACACCGGGGAGCTGTTTTTT. Translated: CASRLAGGLNTGELFF. The chain carries TRBV11-2 and TRBJ2-2; 13 nucleotides match TRBD2. The germline V gene encodes CDR1 SGHAT and CDR2 FQNNGV. The CDR3 covers 16 residues. J gave up 1 base and V 9 bases, and 5 bases lay outside the gene matches.

CDR3 DNA: TGTGCCAGCAGTGAATGGGCGGGAGGCACCGGGGAGCTGTTTTTT. This gives the protein CASSEWAGGTGELFF. The chain carries TRBV6-1 and TRBJ2-2; 8 bases line up with TRBD2. The J segment lost 4 bases and the V segment lost 2 bases, leaving 3 bases of the junction unmatched. Germline lookup yields CDR1 MNHNS and CDR2 SASEGT. This CDR3 is built from 15 residues.

This chain uses TRBV6-5 with TRBJ1-2, with D possibly matching TRBD1 (6 bases). This CDR3 spans 12 amino acids. Per the germline V gene, CDR1 is MNHEY and CDR2 is SVGAGI. V was clipped by 6 bases and J by 10 bases, with 15 bases between them. The CDR3 is CASRGGPGAYTF. CDR3 in DNA: TGTGCCAGCAGGGGAGGCCCAGGGGCCTACACCTTC.

In nucleotides, the CDR3 is TGTGCCAGCAGCTCGCCCATTTACTCTGGGGCCAACGTCCTGACTTTC. Encoded protein: CASSSPIYSGANVLTF. V is TRBV7-8 and J is TRBJ2-6; D not resolved. Germline V gene data show CDR1 as SGHVS and CDR2 as FQNEAQ. The ends were cut back, 4 bases at V and 0 bases at J, with 10 bases in the middle. The CDR3 is 16 amino acids.

This clone was seen only a few times. The rearrangement links TRBV10-3 to TRBJ1-1; D not resolved. V shed 3 bases and J shed 2 bases, with 7 bases lying between them. This CDR3 region has 13 residues. CDR1 ENHRY and CDR2 SYGVKD come from the germline V gene. CDR3 in DNA: TGTGCCATCAGTGATGATGTTAACACTGAAGCTTTCTTT. It encodes CAISDDVNTEAFF.

The chain recombines TRBV7-3 with TRBJ1-3, with TRBD1 identical over 9 bases. This CDR3 is 16 amino acids long. Losses at the gene ends were 4 bases for V and 4 bases for J; bases not matched to a gene: 8. Germline lookup yields CDR1 SGHTA and CDR2 FQGTGA. The DNA of the CDR3 is TGTGCCAGCAGCTCTCTACAGGGGGCTTCAGGAAACACCATATATTTT. It yields the protein CASSSLQGASGNTIYF.

The chain recombines TRBV30 with TRBJ1-2, with D maybe TRBD1 (5 bases). Germline V gene lookup returns CDR1 GTSNPN and CDR2 SVGIG (reference sequence). V dropped 0 bases and J dropped 6 bases, with 11 bases sitting between them. This CDR3 region has 13 residues. The CDR3 protein is CAWSVQATHGYTF. CDR3 DNA sequence: TGTGCCTGGAGTGTACAGGCCACCCATGGCTACACCTTC.

The V and J genes are TRBV30 and TRBJ2-3, with D perhaps matching TRBD1 (5 bases). Trimming stripped 0 bases from V and 8 bases from J, with 12 bases between. Germline CDR1 reads GTSNPN; CDR2 reads SVGIG (reference sequence). The CDR3 extends over 13 amino acids. CDR3 in DNA: TGTGCCTGGAGTGTAGGGCCGCAGGGTACGCAGTATTTT. It specifies CAWSVGPQGTQYF. Full variable domain (rest looked up from reference TRBV30 and TRBJ2-3): SQTIHQWPATLVQPVGSPLSLECTVEGTSNPNLYWYRQAAGRGLQLLFYSVGIGQISSEVPQNLSASRPQDRQFILSSKKLLLSDSGFYLCAWSVGPQGTQYFGPGTRLTVL.

The chain recombines TRBV9 with TRBJ2-6, with 8 bases fitting TRBD1. CDR1 is SGDLS, CDR2 YYNGEE, per germline. The CDR3 consists of 18 residues. The junction had 9 bases not matched to a gene; V was cut back by 4 bases and J by 0 bases. The CDR3 nucleotides are TGTGCCAGCAGCCCAGGGACAGGAGACCTCTCTGGGGCCAACGTCCTGACTTTC. Encoded protein: CASSPGTGDLSGANVLTF.